This T cell receptor (beta chain) was documented in a study of beta chain features in type 1 diabetes. Background on the study: The study examined around 100 million sorted cells across all samples.

About this clone itself: Antigen: not known.

Study-level points and caveats: cDNA-based reads could over-represent cells with high TCR expression.

Germline V CDR1 and CDR2: MNHNY, SVGAGI (reference sequence). With 6 bases removed from V and 5 bases from J, the gap between germline ends came to 19 bases. CDR3 length equals 15 residues. The whole isolated RNA underwent reverse transcription, so sequencing captured expressed TCRB transcripts. Profiling relied on immunoSEQ multiplex PCR, and the TCRdb table lists in-frame clones only, not all of them. The table has more than 150,000 clones, around 10% seen once. This receptor was identified in a man aged 18 to 35 in good health. The sequenced sample consisted of central memory CD4+ T cells from blood. The chain carries TRBV6-6 and TRBJ1-1; D perhaps matches TRBD1 (6 bases). CDR3 sequence reads: CASRSLQQGPTEAFF. Written as DNA, the CDR3 is TGTGCCAGCAGGTCACTCCAACAGGGCCCGACTGAAGCTTTCTTT.